The 8 T cell receptor beta chains given below trace back to one sample, sequenced in a study of OX40 agonist ivuxolimab in advanced cancers. The protocol was immunoSEQ multiplex PCR, while the TCRdb copy is restricted to in-frame clones and leaves out a portion. The sample yields about 79,000 clones, 80% to 95% seen once. The specimen was CD4+ or CD8+ T cells sorted from blood, collected in a trial of the OX40 agonist ivuxolimab. The origin of the receptors is an adult with an advanced solid tumor such as melanoma, head and neck, liver or kidney cancer.

The chain recombines TRBV6-5 with TRBJ1-2, with TRBD1 matching over 7 bases. The CDR3 contains 13 residues. J gave up 7 bases and V 6 bases, and 8 bases lay outside the gene matches. The V gene's germline CDR1 is MNHEY and CDR2 SVGAGI. CDR3 amino acids: CASSSQGQGGYTF. CDR3 nucleotide sequence: TGTGCCAGCAGCTCACAGGGGCAGGGTGGCTACACCTTC.

J is TRBJ1-1 and V is TRBV6-5, with 8 bases that match TRBD1. CDR1 MNHEY and CDR2 SVGAGI come from the germline V gene. Trimming removed 0 bases from V and 6 bases from J; junction bases left unmatched: 6. The CDR3 covers 15 residues. The CDR3 nucleotides read TGTGCCAGCAGTTACTCGATCAGGGGGCTCGCTGAAGCTTTCTTT. Residues: CASSYSIRGLAEAFF.

This rearrangement joins TRBV6-6 to TRBJ2-7, with D uncertain. This CDR3 comprises 13 residues. V lost 0 bases and J 4 bases, leaving 7 bases between the germline ends. Germline CDR1 reads MNHNY; CDR2 reads SVGAGI (reference sequence). The CDR3 DNA reads TGTGCCAGCAGTTACTCCCCCCTATACGAGCAGTACTTC. Translated, it gives CASSYSPLYEQYF.

In this sample, this clone turned up a few times. V is TRBV29-1 and J is TRBJ1-4, with no clear D. V was trimmed by 0 bases and J by 6 bases, leaving 11 bases between them. Germline V CDR1 and CDR2: SQVTM, ANQGSEA. This CDR3 contains 14 residues. CDR3 nucleotide sequence: TGCAGCGTTGAAGACGTAGGGTGGGATGAAAAACTGTTTTTT. Its translation is CSVEDVGWDEKLFF.

The gene calls are TRBV11-3 and TRBJ2-3; TRBD2 agrees at 7 bases. With V trimmed by 0 bases and J by 1 base, 7 bases remained unmatched. The CDR3 length is 17 residues. In germline, CDR1 is SGHNT, CDR2 YENEEA. The CDR3 spells CASSLDLQRGRTDTQYF. CDR3 coding DNA: TGTGCCAGCAGCTTAGATTTGCAGCGGGGCCGCACAGATACGCAGTATTTT. Full variable domain (remainder filled in from reference TRBV11-3 and TRBJ2-3): EAGVVQSPRYKIIEKKQPVAFWCNPISGHNTLYWYLQNLGQGPELLIRYENEEAVDDSQLPKDRFSAERLKGVDSTLKIQPAELGDSAVYLCASSLDLQRGRTDTQYFGPGTRLTVL.

This chain connects TRBV7-2 to TRBJ2-5; possible D gene TRBD1, 6 bases. V dropped 0 bases and J dropped 2 bases, with 7 bases sitting between them. CDR3 size: 14 residues. Per germline, CDR1 SGHTA and CDR2 FQGNSA. The CDR3 DNA reads as TGTGCCAGCAGCTTAGCCAGGGGTCAAGAGACCCAGTACTTC. It codes for CASSLARGQETQYF.

The chain uses TRBV30 and TRBJ2-5; D is tentatively TRBD1 or TRBD2 (5 bases each). The V end lost 2 bases, the J end lost 5 bases, and 12 bases lay between the germline ends. The CDR3 runs 13 residues. Germline-derived CDR1 and CDR2 are GTSNPN and SVGIG (reference sequence). CDR3 sequence (DNA): TGTGCCTGGAGTCTATTCGAGGGGGAGACCCAGTACTTC. It translates to CAWSLFEGETQYF. The full variable domain, in which reference TRBV30 and TRBJ2-5 provide the parts outside the CDR3, is SQTIHQWPATLVQPVGSPLSLECTVEGTSNPNLYWYRQAAGRGLQLLFYSVGIGQISSEVPQNLSASRPQDRQFILSSKKLLLSDSGFYLCAWSLFEGETQYFGPGTRLLVL.

The chain joins TRBV2 to TRBJ2-4, with a possible D match to TRBD1 (6 bases). There are 16 residues in the CDR3. The germline CDR1 and CDR2 sequences are SNHLY and FYNNEI. The V and J ends lost 6 bases and 2 bases respectively, with 17 bases between them. The DNA for the CDR3 is TGTGCCAGCAGCGAGGAGCAGGGGCTTACCAAAAACATTCAGTACTTC. It codes for CASSEEQGLTKNIQYF.